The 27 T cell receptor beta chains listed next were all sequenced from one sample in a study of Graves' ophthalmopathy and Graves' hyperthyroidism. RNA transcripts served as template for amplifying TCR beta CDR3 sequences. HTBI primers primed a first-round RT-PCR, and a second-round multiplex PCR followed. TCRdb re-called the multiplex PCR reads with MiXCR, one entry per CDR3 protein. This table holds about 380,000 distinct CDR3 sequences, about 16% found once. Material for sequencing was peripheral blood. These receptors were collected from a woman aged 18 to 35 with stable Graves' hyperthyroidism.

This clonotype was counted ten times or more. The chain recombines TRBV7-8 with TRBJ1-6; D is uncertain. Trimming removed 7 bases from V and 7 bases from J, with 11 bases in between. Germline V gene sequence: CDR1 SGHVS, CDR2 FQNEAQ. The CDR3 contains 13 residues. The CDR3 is CASTQEGNSPLHF. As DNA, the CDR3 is TGTGCCAGCACCCAGGAAGGGAATTCACCCCTCCACTTT.

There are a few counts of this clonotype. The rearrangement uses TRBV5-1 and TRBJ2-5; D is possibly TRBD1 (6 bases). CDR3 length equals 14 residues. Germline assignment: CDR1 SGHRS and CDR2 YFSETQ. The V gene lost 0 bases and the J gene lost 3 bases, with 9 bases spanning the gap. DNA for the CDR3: TGCGCCAGCAGCTTGGCCAACAGGGAAGAGACCCAGTACTTC. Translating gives CASSLANREETQYF. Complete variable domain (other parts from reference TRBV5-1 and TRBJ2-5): KAGVTQTPRYLIKTRGQQVTLSCSPISGHRSVSWYQQTPGQGLQFLFEYFSETQRNKGNFPGRFSGRQFSNSRSEMNVSTLELGDSALYLCASSLANREETQYFGPGTRLLVL.

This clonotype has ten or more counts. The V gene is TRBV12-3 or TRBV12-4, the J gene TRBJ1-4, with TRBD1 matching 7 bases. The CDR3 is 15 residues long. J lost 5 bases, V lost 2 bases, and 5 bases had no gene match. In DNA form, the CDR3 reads TGTGCCAGCAGTTTATATGGGACAGAAAATGAAAAACTGTTTTTT. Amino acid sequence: CASSLYGTENEKLFF.

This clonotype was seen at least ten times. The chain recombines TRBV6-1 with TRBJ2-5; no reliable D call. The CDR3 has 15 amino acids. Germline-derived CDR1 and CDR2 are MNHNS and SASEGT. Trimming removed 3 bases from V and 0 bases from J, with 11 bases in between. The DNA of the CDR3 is TGTGCCAGCAGTGATGAATTGGGTCACCAAGAGACCCAGTACTTC. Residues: CASSDELGHQETQYF.

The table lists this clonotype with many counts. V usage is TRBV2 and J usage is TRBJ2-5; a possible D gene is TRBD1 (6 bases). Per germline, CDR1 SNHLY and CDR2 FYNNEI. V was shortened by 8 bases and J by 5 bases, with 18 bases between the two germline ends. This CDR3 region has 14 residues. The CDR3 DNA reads TGTGCCAGCGATGGGGGCTCTACTTCGGAGACCCAGTACTTC. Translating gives CASDGGSTSETQYF.

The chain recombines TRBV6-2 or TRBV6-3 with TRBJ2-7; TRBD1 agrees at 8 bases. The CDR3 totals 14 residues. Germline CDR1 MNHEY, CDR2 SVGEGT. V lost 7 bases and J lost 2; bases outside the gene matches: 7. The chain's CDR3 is CASTNPGQAYEQYF. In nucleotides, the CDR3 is TGTGCCAGCACTAACCCGGGACAGGCCTACGAGCAGTACTTC.

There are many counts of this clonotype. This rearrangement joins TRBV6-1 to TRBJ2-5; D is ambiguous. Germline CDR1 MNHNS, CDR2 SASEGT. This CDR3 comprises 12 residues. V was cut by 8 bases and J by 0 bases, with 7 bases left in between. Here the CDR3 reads CASGLNQETQYF. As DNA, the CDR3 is TGTGCCAGCGGCCTAAACCAAGAGACCCAGTACTTC.

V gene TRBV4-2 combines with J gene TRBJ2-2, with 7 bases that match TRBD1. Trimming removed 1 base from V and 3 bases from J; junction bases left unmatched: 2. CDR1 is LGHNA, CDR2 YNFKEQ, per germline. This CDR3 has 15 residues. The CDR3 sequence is CASSQVRGHTGELFF. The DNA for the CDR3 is TGTGCCAGCAGCCAAGTGAGGGGGCACACCGGGGAGCTGTTTTTT.

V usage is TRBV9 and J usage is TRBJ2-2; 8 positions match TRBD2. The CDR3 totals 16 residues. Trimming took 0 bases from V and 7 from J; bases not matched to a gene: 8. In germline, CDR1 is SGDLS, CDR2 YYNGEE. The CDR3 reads CASSVEVAGYSGELFF. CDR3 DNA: TGTGCCAGCAGCGTAGAGGTAGCGGGGTATAGCGGGGAGCTGTTTTTT.

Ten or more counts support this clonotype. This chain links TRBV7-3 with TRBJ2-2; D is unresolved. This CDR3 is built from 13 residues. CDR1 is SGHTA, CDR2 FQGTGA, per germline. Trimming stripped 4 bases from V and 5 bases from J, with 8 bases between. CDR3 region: CASSWTGTGELFF. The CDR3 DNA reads TGTGCCAGCAGCTGGACGGGTACCGGGGAGCTGTTTTTT. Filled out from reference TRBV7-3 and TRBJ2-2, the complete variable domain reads GAGVSQTPSNKVTEKGKYVELRCDPISGHTALYWYRQSLGQGPEFLIYFQGTGAADDSGLPNDRFFAVRPEGSVSTLKIQRTERGDSAVYLCASSWTGTGELFFGEGSRLTVL.

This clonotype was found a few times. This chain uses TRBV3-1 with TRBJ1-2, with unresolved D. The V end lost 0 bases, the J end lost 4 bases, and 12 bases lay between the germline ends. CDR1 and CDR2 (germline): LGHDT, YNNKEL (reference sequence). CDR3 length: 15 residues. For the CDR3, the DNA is TGTGCCAGCAGCCAAGACAGTGCCGGCTTCTATGGCTACACCTTC. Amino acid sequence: CASSQDSAGFYGYTF. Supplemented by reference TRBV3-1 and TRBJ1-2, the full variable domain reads DTAVSQTPKYLVTQMGNDKSIKCEQNLGHDTMYWYKQDSKKFLKIMFSYNNKELIINETVPNRFSPKSPDKAHLNLHINSLELGDSAVYFCASSQDSAGFYGYTFGSGTRLTVV.

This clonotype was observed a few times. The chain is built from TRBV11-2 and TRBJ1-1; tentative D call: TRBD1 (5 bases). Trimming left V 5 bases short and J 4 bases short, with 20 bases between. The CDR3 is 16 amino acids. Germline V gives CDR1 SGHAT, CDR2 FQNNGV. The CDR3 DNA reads TGTGCCAGCAGCCCCCGGGTGAGCCCTGGGGGCACTGAAGCTTTCTTT. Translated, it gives CASSPRVSPGGTEAFF.

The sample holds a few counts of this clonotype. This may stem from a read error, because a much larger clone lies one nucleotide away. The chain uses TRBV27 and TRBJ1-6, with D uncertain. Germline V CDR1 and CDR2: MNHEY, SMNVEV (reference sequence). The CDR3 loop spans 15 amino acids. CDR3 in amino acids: CASSPGPNSDSHLHF. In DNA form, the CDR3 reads TGTGCCAGCAGTCCAGGACCCAACTCCGATTCACACCTCCACTTT.

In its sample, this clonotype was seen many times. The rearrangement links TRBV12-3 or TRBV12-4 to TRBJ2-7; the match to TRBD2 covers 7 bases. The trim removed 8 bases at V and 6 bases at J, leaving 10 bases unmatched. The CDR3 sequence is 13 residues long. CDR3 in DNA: TGTGCCAGCTCACTGGGGGGGGTAGGCGAGCAGTACTTC. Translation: CASSLGGVGEQYF.

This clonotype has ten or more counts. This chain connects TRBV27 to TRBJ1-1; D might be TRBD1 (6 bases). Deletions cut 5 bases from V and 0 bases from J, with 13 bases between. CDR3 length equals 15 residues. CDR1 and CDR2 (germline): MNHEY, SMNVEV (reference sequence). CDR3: CASSPRGSVNTEAFF. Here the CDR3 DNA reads TGTGCCAGCAGTCCAAGGGGGTCGGTGAACACTGAAGCTTTCTTT.

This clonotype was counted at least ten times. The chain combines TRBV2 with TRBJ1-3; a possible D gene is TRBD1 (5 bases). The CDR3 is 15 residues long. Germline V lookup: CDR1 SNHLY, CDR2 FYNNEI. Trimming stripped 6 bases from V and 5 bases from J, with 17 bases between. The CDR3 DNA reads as TGTGCCAGCAGCGCCTCGGGGGGAGTTAGAAACACCATATATTTT. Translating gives CASSASGGVRNTIYF.

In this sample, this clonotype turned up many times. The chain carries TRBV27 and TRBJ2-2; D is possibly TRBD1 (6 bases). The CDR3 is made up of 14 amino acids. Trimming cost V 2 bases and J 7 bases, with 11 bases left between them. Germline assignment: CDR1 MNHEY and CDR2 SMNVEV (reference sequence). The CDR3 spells CASSLQGWGGELFF. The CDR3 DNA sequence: TGTGCCAGCAGTTTACAGGGGTGGGGCGGGGAGCTGTTTTTT.

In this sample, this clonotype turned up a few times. The CDR3 sequence: CSVGWRGVETQYF. For the CDR3, the DNA is TGCAGCGTTGGGTGGCGGGGAGTAGAGACCCAGTACTTC. The chain couples TRBV29-1 to TRBJ2-5, with D perhaps matching TRBD2 (6 bases). The CDR3 is 13 amino acids. Trimming shortened V by 4 bases and J by 4 bases, and 13 bases separated the two germline ends. Per germline, CDR1 SQVTM and CDR2 ANQGSEA.

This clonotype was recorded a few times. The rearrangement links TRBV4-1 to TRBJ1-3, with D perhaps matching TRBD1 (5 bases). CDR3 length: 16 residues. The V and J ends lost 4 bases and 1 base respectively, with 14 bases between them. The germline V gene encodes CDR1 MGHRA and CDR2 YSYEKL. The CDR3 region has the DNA TGCGCCAGCAGCCCACCGACAGAGCGATCTGGAAACACCATATATTTT. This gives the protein CASSPPTERSGNTIYF.

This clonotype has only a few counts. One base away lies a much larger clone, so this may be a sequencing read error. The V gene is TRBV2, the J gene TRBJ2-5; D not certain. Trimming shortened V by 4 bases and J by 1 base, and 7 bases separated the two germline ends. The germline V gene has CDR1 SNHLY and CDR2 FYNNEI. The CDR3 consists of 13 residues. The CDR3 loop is CASSVRTQETQYF. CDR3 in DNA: TGTGCCAGCAGTGTACGCACCCAAGAGACCCAGTACTTC.

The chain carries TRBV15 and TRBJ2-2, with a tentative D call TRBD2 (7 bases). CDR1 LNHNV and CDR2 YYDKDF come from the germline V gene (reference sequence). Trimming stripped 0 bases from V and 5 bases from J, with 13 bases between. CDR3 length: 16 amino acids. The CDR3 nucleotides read TGTGCCACCAGCAGAGATGTGCGGGGGCGAACCGGGGAGCTGTTTTTT. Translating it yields CATSRDVRGRTGELFF.

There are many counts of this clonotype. The CDR3 coding sequence is TGTGCCAGCAGCTTAGCGGCTGGCTACACCTTC. Residues: CASSLAAGYTF. The V and J genes are TRBV7-2 and TRBJ1-2; no clear D. V shed 0 bases and J shed 7 bases, with 3 bases lying between them. CDR1 and CDR2 from the germline V gene are SGHTA and FQGNSA. The CDR3 covers 11 residues.

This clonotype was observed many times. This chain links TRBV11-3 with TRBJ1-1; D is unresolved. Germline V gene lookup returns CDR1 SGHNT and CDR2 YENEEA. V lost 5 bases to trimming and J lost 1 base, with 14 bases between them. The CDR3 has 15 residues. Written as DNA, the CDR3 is TGTGCCAGCAGCCCCTGGACGGGTCAGAACACTGAAGCTTTCTTT. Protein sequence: CASSPWTGQNTEAFF.

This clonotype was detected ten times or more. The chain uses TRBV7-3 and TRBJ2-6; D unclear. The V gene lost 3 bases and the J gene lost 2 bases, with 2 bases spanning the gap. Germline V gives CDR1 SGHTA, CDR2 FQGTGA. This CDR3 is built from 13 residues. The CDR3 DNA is TGTGCCAGCAGCTTTCCTGGGGCCAACGTCCTGACTTTC. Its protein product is CASSFPGANVLTF.

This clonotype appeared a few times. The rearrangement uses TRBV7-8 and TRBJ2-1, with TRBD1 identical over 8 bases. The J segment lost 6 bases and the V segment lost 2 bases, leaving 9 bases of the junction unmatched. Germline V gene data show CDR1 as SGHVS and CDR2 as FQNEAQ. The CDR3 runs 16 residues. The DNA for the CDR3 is TGTGCCAGCAGCTTATGGGTCAACAGGGGGGTCAATGAGCAGTTCTTC. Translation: CASSLWVNRGVNEQFF.

CDR3 residues: CASSYSGSSPLHF. The CDR3 nucleotides read TGTGCCAGCAGTTACTCAGGCTCTTCACCCCTCCACTTT. The V gene is TRBV6-5, the J gene TRBJ1-6; unclear D gene. CDR3 size: 13 residues. Germline CDR1 and CDR2: MNHEY and SVGAGI. V was pared by 0 bases and J by 9 bases, with 6 bases between.

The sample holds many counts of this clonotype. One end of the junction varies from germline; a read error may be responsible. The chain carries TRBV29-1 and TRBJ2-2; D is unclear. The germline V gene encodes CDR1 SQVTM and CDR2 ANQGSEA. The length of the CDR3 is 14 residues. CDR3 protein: CSAERTQNSGELFF. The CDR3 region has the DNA TGCAGCGCTGAGAGGACGCAGAACTCCGGGGAGCTGTTTTTT.